The 14 T cell receptor beta chains given below trace back to one sample, sequenced in a study of blood T cell repertoires in COVID-19. Clones were read by immunoSEQ multiplex PCR, and TCRdb kept only the in-frame ones, dropping some. The sample contains about 160,000 clones, roughly 81% of which appear only once. The sample was peripheral blood. The receptors originated from a middle-aged man with acute or convalescent COVID-19.

The rearrangement uses TRBV10-3 and TRBJ2-1; possible D gene TRBD2, 6 bases. The CDR3 contains 15 residues. CDR1 ENHRY and CDR2 SYGVKD come from the germline V gene. The V end lost 8 bases, the J end lost 0 bases, and 14 bases lay between the germline ends. The CDR3 loop reads CAISAAGSSYNEQFF. The CDR3 DNA follows: TGTGCCATCTCTGCGGCGGGGAGCTCCTACAATGAGCAGTTCTTC.

There are a few counts of this clone. This chain uses TRBV6-2 or TRBV6-3 with TRBJ2-3, with 7 bases identical to TRBD2. The CDR3 runs to 15 residues. With V trimmed by 4 bases and J by 2 bases, 6 bases remained unmatched. Germline V gives CDR1 MNHEY, CDR2 SVGEGT. CDR3 region: CASSWGSGDTDTQYF. The CDR3 DNA sequence: TGTGCCAGCAGTTGGGGGAGCGGGGACACAGATACGCAGTATTTT.

V is TRBV5-6 and J is TRBJ1-2; 9 bases match TRBD1. The V segment lost 0 bases and the J segment 7 bases; nucleotides outside the gene matches: 1. CDR1 is SGHDT and CDR2 is YYEEEE in the germline V gene. The CDR3 consists of 13 residues. The CDR3 is CASSLDRGLGYTF. The DNA for the CDR3 is TGTGCCAGCAGCTTGGACAGGGGGCTTGGCTACACCTTC.

The J gene is TRBJ1-2, the V gene TRBV5-5; 7 bases map to TRBD1. Losses at the gene ends were 2 bases for V and 4 bases for J; bases not matched to a gene: 8. Germline V gene data show CDR1 as SGHKS and CDR2 as YYEKEE (reference sequence). CDR3 size: 15 residues. In nucleotides, the CDR3 is TGTGCCAGCAGCTTTACAGGGGATGTCTCCTATGGCTACACCTTC. Its translation is CASSFTGDVSYGYTF.

This clone was counted once. The J gene is TRBJ2-4, the V gene TRBV5-4; TRBD2 might be the D (6 bases). CDR1 SGHNT and CDR2 YYREEE come from the germline V gene (reference sequence). The CDR3 runs to 15 residues. The ends were cut back, 5 bases at V and 3 bases at J, with 15 bases in the middle. The CDR3 DNA follows: TGTGCCAGCAGGGCCGGGGGAATGGACAAAAACATTCAGTACTTC. It translates to CASRAGGMDKNIQYF.

The V and J genes are TRBV3-1 (or the pseudogene TRBV3-2) and TRBJ2-3, with 12 bases matching TRBD2. V shed 4 bases and J 8 bases; nucleotides not matched to a gene: 10. Germline V lookup: CDR1 LGHDT, CDR2 YNNKEL (reference sequence). The CDR3 runs to 16 residues. Written as DNA, the CDR3 is TGTGCCAGCAGCCCACCGGGACTAGCGGGTGACCCTACGCAGTATTTT. Translation gives CASSPPGLAGDPTQYF.

J is TRBJ2-1 and V is TRBV11-2; 9 positions agree with TRBD2. This CDR3 is 16 amino acids long. V trimming: 1 base; J trimming: 3 bases; junction bases outside the gene matches: 4. CDR1 SGHAT and CDR2 FQNNGV come from the germline V gene. The CDR3 here is CASSLGLAGYYNEQFF. The CDR3, as DNA: TGTGCCAGCAGCTTAGGGCTAGCGGGGTACTACAATGAGCAGTTCTTC.

The gene calls are TRBV5-1 and TRBJ1-2; possibly TRBD1 for D (5 bases). Germline V gene data show CDR1 as SGHRS and CDR2 as YFSETQ. V lost 2 bases, J lost 0 bases, and 11 bases lay in between. The CDR3 loop spans 15 amino acids. The CDR3 here is CASSFDGATNYGYTF. As DNA, the CDR3 is TGCGCCAGCAGCTTCGATGGGGCCACTAACTATGGCTACACCTTC.

The chain employs TRBV11-3 and TRBJ1-1, with 8 positions matching TRBD1. Germline CDR1 reads SGHNT; CDR2 reads YENEEA. Losses at the gene ends were 2 bases for V and 3 bases for J; bases not matched to a gene: 8. CDR3 length: 16 amino acids. DNA of the CDR3: TGTGCCAGCAGCTTAATACCCCTGGACAGGGACACTGAAGCTTTCTTT. Protein: CASSLIPLDRDTEAFF.

V and J are TRBV6-5 and TRBJ1-4; no reliable D call. Trimming took off 4 bases at V and 7 bases at J, with 13 bases between the two ends. CDR1 and CDR2 from the germline V gene are MNHEY and SVGAGI. The CDR3 consists of 14 residues. DNA for the CDR3: TGTGCCAGCAGTTCCGGTCGGTGGAGTGAAAAACTGTTTTTT. Translated, it gives CASSSGRWSEKLFF.

In this sample, this clone turned up a few times. This rearrangement joins TRBV28 to TRBJ1-3; D not resolved. Trimming took off 7 bases at V and 0 bases at J, with 16 bases between the two ends. This CDR3 contains 16 residues. CDR1 and CDR2 (germline): MDHEN, SYDVKM. This CDR3 is CASTPGGGYSGNTIYF. For the CDR3, the DNA is TGTGCCAGCACCCCGGGAGGCGGATACTCTGGAAACACCATATATTTT.

The chain couples TRBV12-2 to TRBJ2-1; the tabulated D call, TRBD2, remains unverified against the DNA. TRBV12-2 constitutes a pseudogene. CDR3 length: 20 amino acids. The CDR3 DNA reads as TGTGCAAGTCGCTTAGCTTTAGCGGGGGGGTCTCCTGCCTCCTACAATGAGCAGTTCTTC. Its protein is CASRLALAGGSPASYNEQFF.

The J gene is TRBJ2-1, the V gene TRBV7-2; TRBD1 agrees at 8 bases. Trimming took 4 bases from V and 3 from J; bases not matched to a gene: 5. This CDR3 contains 15 residues. In germline, CDR1 is SGHTA, CDR2 FQGNSA. The CDR3 reads CASSSRTGRYNEQFF. DNA of the CDR3: TGTGCCAGCAGCTCAAGGACAGGGCGCTACAATGAGCAGTTCTTC.

The gene calls are TRBV30 and TRBJ1-1; 7 nucleotides agree with TRBD1. CDR1 is GTSNPN and CDR2 is SVGIG in the germline V gene (reference sequence). This CDR3 is 15 amino acids long. V was pared by 0 bases and J by 5 bases, with 9 bases of the junction left unmatched. CDR3 sequence reads: CAWSVRAQQGTEAFF. The CDR3, as DNA: TGTGCCTGGAGTGTACGAGCCCAACAGGGGACTGAAGCTTTCTTT.